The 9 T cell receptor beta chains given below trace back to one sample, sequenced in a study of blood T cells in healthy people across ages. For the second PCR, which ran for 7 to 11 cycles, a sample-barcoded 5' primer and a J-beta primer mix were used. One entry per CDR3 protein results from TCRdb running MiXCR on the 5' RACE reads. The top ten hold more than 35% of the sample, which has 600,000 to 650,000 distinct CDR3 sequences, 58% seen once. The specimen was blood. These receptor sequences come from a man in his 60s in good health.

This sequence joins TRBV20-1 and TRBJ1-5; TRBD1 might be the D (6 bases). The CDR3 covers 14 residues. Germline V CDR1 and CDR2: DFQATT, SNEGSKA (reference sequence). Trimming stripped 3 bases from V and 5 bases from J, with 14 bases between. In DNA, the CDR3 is TGCAGTGCTAGTGCTGGGGGCACAGATCAGCCCCAGCATTTT. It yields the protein CSASAGGTDQPQHF.

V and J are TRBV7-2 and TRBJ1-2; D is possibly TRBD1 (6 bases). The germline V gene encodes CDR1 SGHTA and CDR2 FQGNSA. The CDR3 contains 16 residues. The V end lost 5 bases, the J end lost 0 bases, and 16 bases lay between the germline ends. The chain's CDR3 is CASSHFPGAANYGYTF. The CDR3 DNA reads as TGTGCCAGCAGCCATTTCCCGGGGGCAGCTAACTATGGCTACACCTTC.

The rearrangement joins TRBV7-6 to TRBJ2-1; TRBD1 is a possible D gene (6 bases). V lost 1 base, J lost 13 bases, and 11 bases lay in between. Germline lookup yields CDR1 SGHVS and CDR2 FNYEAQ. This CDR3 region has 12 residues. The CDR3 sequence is CASSLDARGQFF. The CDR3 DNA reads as TGTGCCAGCAGCTTAGATGCCAGGGGCCAGTTCTTC.

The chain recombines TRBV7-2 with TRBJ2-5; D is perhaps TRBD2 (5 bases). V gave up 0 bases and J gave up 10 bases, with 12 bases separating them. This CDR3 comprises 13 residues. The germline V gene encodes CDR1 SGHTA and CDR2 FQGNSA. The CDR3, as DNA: TGTGCCAGCAGCTTAGCGCCGGGGAATTTCCAGTACTTC. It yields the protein CASSLAPGNFQYF. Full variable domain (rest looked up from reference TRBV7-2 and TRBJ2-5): GAGVSQSPSNKVTEKGKDVELRCDPISGHTALYWYRQSLGQGLEFLIYFQGNSAPDKSGLPSDRFSAERTGGSVSTLTIQRTQQEDSAVYLCASSLAPGNFQYFGPGTRLLVL.

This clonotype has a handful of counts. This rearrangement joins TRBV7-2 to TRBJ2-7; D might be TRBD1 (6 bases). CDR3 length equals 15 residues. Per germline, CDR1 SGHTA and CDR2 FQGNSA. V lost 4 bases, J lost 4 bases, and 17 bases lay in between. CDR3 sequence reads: CASSSQAGAIYEQYF. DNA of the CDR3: TGTGCCAGCAGCTCCCAGGCAGGGGCTATATACGAGCAGTACTTC.

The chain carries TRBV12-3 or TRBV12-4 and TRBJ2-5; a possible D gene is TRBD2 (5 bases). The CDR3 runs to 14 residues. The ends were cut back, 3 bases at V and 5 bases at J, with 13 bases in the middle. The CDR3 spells CASSFGTRGETQYF. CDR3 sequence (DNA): TGTGCCAGCAGTTTTGGTACCCGCGGGGAGACCCAGTACTTC.

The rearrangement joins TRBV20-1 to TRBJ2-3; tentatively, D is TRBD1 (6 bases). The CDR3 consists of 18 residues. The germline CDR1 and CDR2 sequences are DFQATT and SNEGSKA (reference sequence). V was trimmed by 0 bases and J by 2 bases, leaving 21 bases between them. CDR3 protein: CSARDLGQATGSTDTQYF. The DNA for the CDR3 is TGCAGTGCTAGAGATCTGGGTCAGGCGACAGGTTCCACAGATACGCAGTATTTT.

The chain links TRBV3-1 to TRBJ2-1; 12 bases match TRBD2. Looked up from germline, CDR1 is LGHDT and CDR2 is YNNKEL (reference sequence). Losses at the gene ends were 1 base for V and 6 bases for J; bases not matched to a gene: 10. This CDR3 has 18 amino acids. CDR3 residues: CASSQATSLAGGPNEQFF. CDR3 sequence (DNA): TGTGCCAGCAGCCAAGCTACGTCACTAGCGGGGGGCCCCAATGAGCAGTTCTTC.

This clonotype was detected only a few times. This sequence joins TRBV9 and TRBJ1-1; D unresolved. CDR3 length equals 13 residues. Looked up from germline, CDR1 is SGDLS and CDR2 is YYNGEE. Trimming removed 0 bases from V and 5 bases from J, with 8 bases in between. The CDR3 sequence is CASSVVRQTEAFF. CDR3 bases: TGTGCCAGCAGCGTAGTTCGACAAACTGAAGCTTTCTTT.